A single sample gave rise to the 14 T cell receptor beta chains below, sequenced in a study of OX40 agonist ivuxolimab in advanced cancers. Repertoires were generated with immunoSEQ multiplex PCR, while TCRdb's copy carries only in-frame clones and drops some. The sample holds approximately 18,000 clones, approximately 83% seen once. Sequencing was performed on CD4+ or CD8+ T cells sorted from blood, taken in a trial of the OX40 agonist ivuxolimab. These receptors were taken from an adult with an advanced solid tumor such as melanoma, head and neck, liver or kidney cancer.

This clone is medium-sized (0.01 to 0.1%). The chain recombines TRBV7-9 with TRBJ1-1; 7 bases line up with TRBD1. V trimming: 8 bases; J trimming: 2 bases; junction bases outside the gene matches: 8. The germline CDR1 and CDR2 sequences are SEHNR and FQNEAQ (reference sequence). CDR3 size: 14 residues. CDR3 loop: CASSQQGSNTEAFF. The CDR3 nucleotides are TGTGCCAGCTCCCAACAGGGGTCCAACACTGAAGCTTTCTTT. Full variable domain (outside the CDR3, taken from reference TRBV7-9 and TRBJ1-1): DTGVSQNPRHKITKRGQNVTFRCDPISEHNRLYWYRQTLGQGPEFLTYFQNEAQLEKSRLLSDRFSAERPKGSFSTLEIQRTEQGDSAMYLCASSQQGSNTEAFFGQGTRLTVV.

Note on this clone: Its ends do not fully match the called genes, so a read error is possible. This chain joins TRBV2 and TRBJ2-4; D possibly uses TRBD1 or TRBD2 (5 bases each). CDR3 size: 14 residues. Per germline, CDR1 SNHLY and CDR2 FYNNEI. The CDR3 nucleotides read TGTGCCAGCAGTCCCCAGGGAGTCCCCGACGCCCTTGTCTTC. It translates to CASSPQGVPDALVF.

This chain joins TRBV10-3 and TRBJ1-4; D might be TRBD1 (5 bases). The V gene lost 7 bases and the J gene lost 5 bases, with 11 bases spanning the gap. Germline assignment: CDR1 ENHRY and CDR2 SYGVKD. This CDR3 is built from 13 residues. The CDR3 reads CAITRDPNEKLFF. The CDR3 DNA reads TGTGCCATCACTAGGGACCCGAATGAAAAACTGTTTTTT.

The genes are TRBV28 and TRBJ2-7; no reliable D call. The CDR3 contains 15 residues. In germline, CDR1 is MDHEN, CDR2 SYDVKM. V lost 4 bases and J lost 0, with 13 bases in between. CDR3 amino acids: CASSSDGSDSYEQYF. Written as DNA, the CDR3 is TGTGCCAGCAGTTCGGACGGGTCGGACTCCTACGAGCAGTACTTC.

This clone has just one count. CDR3 sequence: CASQTRDSEYNEQFF. The CDR3 DNA sequence: TGTGCCAGCCAAACCCGGGACAGCGAATACAATGAGCAGTTCTTC. The V gene is TRBV2, the J gene TRBJ2-1; 7 bases are shared with TRBD1. After removal of 8 bases from V and 4 bases from J, the junction contained 11 bases not matched to a gene. The CDR3 runs 15 residues. From germline, CDR1 is SNHLY and CDR2 FYNNEI.

This clone has just a few counts. This chain links TRBV7-6 with TRBJ1-3; D not certain. CDR1 SGHVS and CDR2 FNYEAQ come from the germline V gene. The CDR3 is 11 amino acids. The germline V and J ends were trimmed by 1 base and 7 bases, with 2 bases remaining between them. CDR3 region: CASSLENTIYF. The CDR3 nucleotides are TGTGCCAGCAGCTTAGAGAACACCATATATTTT.

The chain combines TRBV18 with TRBJ2-2; 9 positions match TRBD1. Germline V gene data show CDR1 as KGHSH and CDR2 as LQKENI. The CDR3 is 16 residues long. V dropped 8 bases and J dropped 6; count of bases not matched to a gene: 13. The CDR3 region has the DNA TGTGCCAGCATAAAACAGGGGGCGCCTTTTGCCGGGGAGCTGTTTTTT. Residues: CASIKQGAPFAGELFF.

V gene TRBV7-9 combines with J gene TRBJ1-6; TRBD1 matches at 11 bases. V dropped 3 bases and J dropped 6; count of bases not matched to a gene: 10. The CDR3 loop spans 18 amino acids. Germline V CDR1 and CDR2: SEHNR, FQNEAQ (reference sequence). CDR3 sequence reads: CASSFSGQGALGNSPLHF. Here the CDR3 DNA reads TGTGCCAGCAGCTTCAGCGGACAGGGGGCGCTAGGTAATTCACCCCTCCACTTT.

The chain uses TRBV5-4 and TRBJ1-2, with D possibly being TRBD1 (5 bases). CDR1 is SGHNT and CDR2 is YYREEE in the germline V gene (reference sequence). CDR3 length: 15 amino acids. Trimming shortened V by 3 bases and J by 3 bases, and 15 bases separated the two germline ends. The CDR3 loop reads CASSSLGTDHYGYTF. For the CDR3, the DNA is TGTGCCAGCAGCTCCCTCGGGACGGATCACTATGGCTACACCTTC.

The chain links TRBV6-5 to TRBJ1-2, with 11 bases matching TRBD1. The germline gives CDR1 MNHEY, CDR2 SVGAGI. J lost 7 bases, V lost 5 bases, and 6 bases had no gene match. CDR3 length equals 14 residues. The CDR3 sequence: CASSNGQGAFGYTF. The CDR3 nucleotides read TGTGCCAGCAGTAACGGACAGGGGGCGTTTGGCTACACCTTC.

The J gene is TRBJ1-2, the V gene TRBV7-2, with D perhaps matching TRBD1 (5 bases). The CDR3 contains 15 residues. CDR1 is SGHTA and CDR2 is FQGNSA in the germline V gene. V shed 2 bases and J shed 4 bases, with 14 bases lying between them. The CDR3 sequence: CASSLPPGVGYGYTF. CDR3 DNA sequence: TGTGCCAGCAGCTTACCCCCGGGGGTGGGCTATGGCTACACCTTC.

In this sample, this clone is medium-sized. V is TRBV7-8 and J is TRBJ2-7; D is possibly TRBD2 (6 bases). Per germline, CDR1 SGHVS and CDR2 FQNEAQ. The CDR3 has 16 residues. Trimming shortened V by 5 bases and J by 0 bases, and 17 bases separated the two germline ends. The CDR3 loop is CASSLGVISGSYEQYF. The CDR3 coding sequence is TGTGCCAGCAGCCTGGGGGTGATTAGCGGCTCCTACGAGCAGTACTTC.

The chain has TRBV7-9 and TRBJ2-5; D may be TRBD2 (6 bases). The germline CDR1 and CDR2 sequences are SEHNR and FQNEAQ (reference sequence). Trimming shortened V by 5 bases and J by 9 bases, and 10 bases separated the two germline ends. CDR3 length: 11 residues. CDR3 nucleotides: TGTGCCAGCAGCCCGGGGGAGTCCCAGTACTTC. Translated, it gives CASSPGESQYF. Drawing the rest from reference TRBV7-9 and TRBJ2-5, the complete variable domain is DTGVSQNPRHKITKRGQNVTFRCDPISEHNRLYWYRQTLGQGPEFLTYFQNEAQLEKSRLLSDRFSAERPKGSFSTLEIQRTEQGDSAMYLCASSPGESQYFGPGTRLLVL.

This chain links TRBV6-5 with TRBJ1-2, with D uncertain. The CDR3 spans 13 residues. Trimming took 0 bases from V and 4 from J, leaving 6 bases between them. Germline assignment: CDR1 MNHEY and CDR2 SVGAGI. CDR3 protein: CASSYSKAYGYTF. CDR3 nucleotides: TGTGCCAGCAGTTACTCGAAGGCCTATGGCTACACCTTC.